This TCR beta chain was recovered during a study of Ad26.COV2.S vaccination and SARS-CoV-2 variants. CDR3 length: 16 amino acids. V trimming: 7 bases; J trimming: 4 bases; junction bases outside the gene matches: 13. Germline V gene sequence: CDR1 SEHNR, CDR2 FQNEAQ (reference sequence). Treatment specified: some 20 received Ad26.COV2.S at low or high dose, single or two shots; about 5 received placebo; per-sample allocation not given. Sampling was done on day 63 after the first vaccine or placebo injection. Sequenced by immunoSEQ multiplex PCR; TCRdb stores in-frame clones only, minus some. The sample gives more than 300,000 clones, 86% of which show up once; approximately 12% is in the top ten. This clone is a singleton in its sample.

Sequenced material: peripheral blood, taken in a trial of Ad26.COV2.S vaccine versus placebo. The receptor comes from a person aged 18 to 65 who received the Ad26.COV2.S COVID-19 vaccine or a placebo. The V gene is TRBV7-9, the J gene TRBJ1-1; the match to TRBD1 covers 9 bases. The CDR3 nucleotides read TGTGCCAGCAAATTAAGGGGACAGGGAAAGAGCACTGAAGCTTTCTTT. Protein product: CASKLRGQGKSTEAFF.